A selection of T cell receptor beta chains follows, all from one sample in a study of T-cell memory formation after mild COVID-19. TCRdb re-analysed the 5' RACE reads in MiXCR, keeping a single row per CDR3 protein. The sample shows roughly 620,000 distinct CDR3 sequences, roughly 18% of them seen only once. The source material was PBMCs or a T cell subset sorted from them (not recorded which). These receptors all come from an adult woman who had mild COVID-19 (a few samples of this study predate the infection). Cell type and time point are not known. Each CDR3 is given with its conserved first and last residue. Fields, in order: V gene, clone size, J gene, D gene, CDR3 protein, CDR3 DNA. A D gene is named only where the DNA matches it firmly. Expanded clones get a size class; other rows say once, few or many, or leave the size out.

v_gene: TRBV19
abundance: .
j_gene: TRBJ2-3
d_gene: .
CDR3aa: CASRRDGTTDTQYF
CDR3nt: TGTGCCAGTAGACGGGACGGAACCACAGATACGCAGTATTTT

v_gene: TRBV12-3/TRBV12-4
abundance: .
j_gene: TRBJ2-1
d_gene: .
CDR3aa: CASSLASWGNEQFF
CDR3nt: TGTGCCAGCAGTCTAGCCTCGTGGGGAAATGAGCAGTTCTTC

v_gene: TRBV2
abundance: few
j_gene: TRBJ1-1
d_gene: .
CDR3aa: CASSLRGQPEAFF
CDR3nt: TGTGCCAGCAGTCTCCGTGGACAGCCTGAAGCTTTCTTT

v_gene: TRBV4-1
abundance: few
j_gene: TRBJ2-7
d_gene: .
CDR3aa: CASSLTWTVGEQYF
CDR3nt: TGCGCCAGCAGCCTTACTTGGACCGTTGGCGAGCAGTACTTC

v_gene: TRBV3-1
abundance: .
j_gene: TRBJ2-7
d_gene: TRBD2
CDR3aa: CASSQDPAVAGGHYRSYEQYF
CDR3nt: TGTGCCAGCAGCCAAGACCCGGCGGTAGCGGGGGGGCACTACCGCTCCTACGAGCAGTACTTC

v_gene: TRBV6-5
abundance: few
j_gene: TRBJ2-3
d_gene: .
CDR3aa: CATKRASTDTQYF
CDR3nt: TGTGCCACCAAGCGGGCTAGCACAGATACGCAGTATTTT

v_gene: TRBV29-1
abundance: .
j_gene: TRBJ1-2
d_gene: .
CDR3aa: CSVRFAGHYGYTF
CDR3nt: TGCAGCGTTAGGTTCGCAGGGCACTATGGCTACACCTTC

v_gene: TRBV7-2
abundance: few
j_gene: TRBJ2-3
d_gene: .
CDR3aa: CASSSMTAEDTQYF
CDR3nt: TGTGCCAGCAGCTCCATGACAGCGGAGGATACGCAGTATTTT

v_gene: TRBV7-9
abundance: few
j_gene: TRBJ1-3
d_gene: .
CDR3aa: CASSADIRAGTIYF
CDR3nt: TGTGCCAGCAGCGCCGACATTCGAGCTGGTACCATATATTTT

v_gene: TRBV7-9
abundance: many
j_gene: TRBJ1-4
d_gene: .
CDR3aa: CASSPGQGKLFF
CDR3nt: TGTGCCAGCAGCCCAGGGCAGGGGAAACTGTTTTTT

v_gene: TRBV20-1
abundance: few
j_gene: TRBJ1-1
d_gene: .
CDR3aa: CSANRDGRNTEAFF
CDR3nt: TGCAGTGCTAACCGGGACGGTAGGAACACTGAAGCTTTCTTT

v_gene: TRBV3-1
abundance: few
j_gene: TRBJ2-7
d_gene: .
CDR3aa: CASSQEVRAYEQYF
CDR3nt: TGTGCCAGCAGCCAAGAGGTCAGGGCCTACGAGCAGTACTTC

v_gene: TRBV27
abundance: few
j_gene: TRBJ2-7
d_gene: TRBD1
CDR3aa: CASTPDRVRGEQYF
CDR3nt: TGTGCCAGCACTCCGGACAGGGTGAGAGGCGAGCAGTACTTC

v_gene: TRBV3-1
abundance: few
j_gene: TRBJ2-5
d_gene: .
CDR3aa: CASSPGGPTETQYF
CDR3nt: TGTGCCAGCAGCCCCGGGGGCCCAACGGAGACCCAGTACTTC

v_gene: TRBV18
abundance: few
j_gene: TRBJ2-2
d_gene: .
CDR3aa: CASSPQQTGNTGELFF
CDR3nt: TGTGCCAGCTCACCTCAGCAGACGGGAAACACCGGGGAGCTGTTTTTT

v_gene: TRBV30
abundance: many
j_gene: TRBJ2-3
d_gene: .
CDR3aa: CAWNKGLAQYF
CDR3nt: TGTGCCTGGAATAAGGGGTTGGCGCAGTATTTT

v_gene: TRBV5-4
abundance: .
j_gene: TRBJ1-6
d_gene: .
CDR3aa: CASSLGLGSPLHF
CDR3nt: TGTGCCAGCAGCTTGGGCCTTGGGTCACCCCTCCACTTT

v_gene: TRBV7-6
abundance: .
j_gene: TRBJ2-2
d_gene: TRBD2
CDR3aa: CASSAKLAGANTGELFF
CDR3nt: TGTGCCAGCAGCGCAAAACTAGCGGGAGCGAACACCGGGGAGCTGTTTTTT

v_gene: TRBV19
abundance: .
j_gene: TRBJ1-1
d_gene: .
CDR3aa: CASSIDEGSGTEAFF
CDR3nt: TGTGCCAGTAGTATTGACGAGGGCTCGGGGACTGAAGCTTTCTTT

v_gene: TRBV4-1
abundance: .
j_gene: TRBJ2-2
d_gene: .
CDR3aa: CASSQSPPGELFF
CDR3nt: TGCGCCAGCAGCCAATCTCCCCCCGGGGAGCTGTTTTTT

v_gene: TRBV7-2
abundance: many
j_gene: TRBJ2-1
d_gene: TRBD2
CDR3aa: CASSSQAGFGRNEQFF
CDR3nt: TGTGCCAGCAGCTCACAAGCGGGGTTCGGGCGTAATGAGCAGTTCTTC

v_gene: TRBV7-2
abundance: few
j_gene: TRBJ1-3
d_gene: TRBD1
CDR3aa: CASSKGQGQSGNTIYF
CDR3nt: TGTGCCAGCAGCAAAGGACAGGGTCAGTCTGGAAACACCATATATTTT

v_gene: TRBV27
abundance: few
j_gene: TRBJ2-3
d_gene: .
CDR3aa: CASSQLSGTDTQYF
CDR3nt: TGTGCCAGCAGTCAGTTGTCGGGCACAGATACGCAGTATTTT

v_gene: TRBV7-9
abundance: .
j_gene: TRBJ2-4
d_gene: TRBD2
CDR3aa: CASRNGLAGEAGVQYF
CDR3nt: TGTGCCAGCAGAAACGGACTAGCGGGTGAGGCCGGAGTTCAGTACTTC

v_gene: TRBV18
abundance: .
j_gene: TRBJ2-3
d_gene: .
CDR3aa: CASSPAGWEDTDTQYF
CDR3nt: TGTGCCAGCTCACCGGCTGGTTGGGAGGACACAGATACGCAGTATTTT

v_gene: TRBV30
abundance: few
j_gene: TRBJ2-3
d_gene: .
CDR3aa: CAWSPGLATDTQYF
CDR3nt: TGTGCCTGGAGTCCTGGCCTCGCCACAGATACGCAGTATTTT

v_gene: TRBV4-3
abundance: few
j_gene: TRBJ2-5
d_gene: .
CDR3aa: CASSPRPGETQYF
CDR3nt: TGCGCCAGCAGTCCCAGACCCGGGGAGACCCAGTACTTC